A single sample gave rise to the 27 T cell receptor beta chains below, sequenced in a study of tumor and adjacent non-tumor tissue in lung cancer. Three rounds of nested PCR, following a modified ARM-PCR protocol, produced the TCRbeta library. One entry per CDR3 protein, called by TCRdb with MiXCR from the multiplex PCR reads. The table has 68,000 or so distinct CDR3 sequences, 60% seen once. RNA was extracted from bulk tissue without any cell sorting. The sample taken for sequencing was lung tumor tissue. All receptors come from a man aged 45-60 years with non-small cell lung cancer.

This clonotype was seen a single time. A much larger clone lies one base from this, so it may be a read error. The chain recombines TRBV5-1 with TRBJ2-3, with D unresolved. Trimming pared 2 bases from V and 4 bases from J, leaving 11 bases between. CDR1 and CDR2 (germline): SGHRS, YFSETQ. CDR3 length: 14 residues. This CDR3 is CASSFDLLSDTQYF. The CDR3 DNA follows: TGCGCCAGCAGCTTTGATCTGTTGTCAGATACGCAGTATTTT.

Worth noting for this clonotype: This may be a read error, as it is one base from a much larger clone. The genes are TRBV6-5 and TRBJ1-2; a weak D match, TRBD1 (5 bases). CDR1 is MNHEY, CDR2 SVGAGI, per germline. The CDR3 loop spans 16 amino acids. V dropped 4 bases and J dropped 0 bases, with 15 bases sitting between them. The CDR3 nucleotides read TGTGCCAGCAGTTTCGGGGCCGCCCAGGCTAACTATGGCTACACCTTC. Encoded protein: CASSFGAAQANYGYTF.

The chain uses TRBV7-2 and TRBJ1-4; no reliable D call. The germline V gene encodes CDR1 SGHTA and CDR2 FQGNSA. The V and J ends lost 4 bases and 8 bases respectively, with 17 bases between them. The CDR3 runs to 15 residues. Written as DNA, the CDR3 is TGTGCCAGCAGCTCAGTATACGGCTCGGGGGAAAAACTGTTTTTT. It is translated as CASSSVYGSGEKLFF.

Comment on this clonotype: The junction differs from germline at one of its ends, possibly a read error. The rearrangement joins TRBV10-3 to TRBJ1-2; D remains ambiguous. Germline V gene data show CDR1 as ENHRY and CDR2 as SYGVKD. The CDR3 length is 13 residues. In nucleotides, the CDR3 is TGTGCCTTCAGTAAGGAGGGTAATGCGGGCTACACCTTC. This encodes CAFSKEGNAGYTF.

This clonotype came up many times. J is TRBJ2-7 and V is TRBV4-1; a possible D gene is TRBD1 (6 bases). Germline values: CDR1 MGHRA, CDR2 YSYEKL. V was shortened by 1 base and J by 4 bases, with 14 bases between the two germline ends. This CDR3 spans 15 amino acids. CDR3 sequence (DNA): TGCGCCAGCAGCCAAGGGACAGAGCTCTTGTACGAGCAGTACTTC. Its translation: CASSQGTELLYEQYF.

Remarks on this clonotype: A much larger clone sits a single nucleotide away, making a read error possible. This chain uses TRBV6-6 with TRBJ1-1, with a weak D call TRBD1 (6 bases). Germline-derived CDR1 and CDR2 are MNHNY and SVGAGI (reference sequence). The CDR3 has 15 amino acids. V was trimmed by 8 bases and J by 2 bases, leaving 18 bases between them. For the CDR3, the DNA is TGTGCCAGCTTGTTGTGGCAGGGGACTAACACTGAAGCTTTCTTT. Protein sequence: CASLLWQGTNTEAFF.

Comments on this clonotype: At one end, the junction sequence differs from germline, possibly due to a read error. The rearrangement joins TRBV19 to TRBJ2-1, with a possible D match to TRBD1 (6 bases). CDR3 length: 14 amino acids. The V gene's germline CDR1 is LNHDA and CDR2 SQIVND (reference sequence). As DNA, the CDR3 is TGTGCCAGTTCCGTAAGGGGGACCGACAGTGAGCAATTCTTC. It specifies CASSVRGTDSEQFF.

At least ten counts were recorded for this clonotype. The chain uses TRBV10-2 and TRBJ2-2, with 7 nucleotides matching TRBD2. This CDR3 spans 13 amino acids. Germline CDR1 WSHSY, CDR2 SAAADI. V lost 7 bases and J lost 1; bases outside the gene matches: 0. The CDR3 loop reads CASKRGNTGELFF. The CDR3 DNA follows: TGCGCCAGCAAGCGGGGGAACACCGGGGAGCTGTTTTTT.

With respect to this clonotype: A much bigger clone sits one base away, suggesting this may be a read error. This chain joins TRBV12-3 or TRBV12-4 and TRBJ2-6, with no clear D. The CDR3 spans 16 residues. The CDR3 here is CASSYTLGSGVNVLTF. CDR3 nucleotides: TGTGCCAGCAGTTATACACTGGGCTCTGGGGTCAACGTCCTGACTTTC.

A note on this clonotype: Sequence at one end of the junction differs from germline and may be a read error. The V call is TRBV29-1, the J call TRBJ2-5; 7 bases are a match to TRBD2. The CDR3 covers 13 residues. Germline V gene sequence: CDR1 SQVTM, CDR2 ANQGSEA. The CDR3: CSVEGSGRGTKYF. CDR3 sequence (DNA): TGCAGCGTTGAGGGGTCGGGGCGGGGGACCAAGTACTTC.

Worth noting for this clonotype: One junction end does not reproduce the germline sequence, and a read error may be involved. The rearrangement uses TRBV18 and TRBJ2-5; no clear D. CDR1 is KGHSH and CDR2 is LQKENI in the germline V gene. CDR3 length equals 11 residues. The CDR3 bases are TGTGCCAACTCAAGACAAGAGACCCAGTACTTC. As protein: CANSRQETQYF.

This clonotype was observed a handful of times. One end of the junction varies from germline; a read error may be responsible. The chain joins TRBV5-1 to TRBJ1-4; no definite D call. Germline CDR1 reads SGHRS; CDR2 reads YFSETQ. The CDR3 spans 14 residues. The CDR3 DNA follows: TGCGCCAGCAGCGCCTTGACAACTAATGAAAGACTGTTTTTT. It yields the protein CASSALTTNERLFF. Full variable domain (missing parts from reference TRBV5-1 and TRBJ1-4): KAGVTQTPRYLIKTRGQQVTLSCSPISGHRSVSWYQQTPGQGLQFLFEYFSETQRNKGNFPGRFSGRQFSNSRSEMNVSTLELGDSALYLCASSALTTNERLFFGSGTQLSVL.

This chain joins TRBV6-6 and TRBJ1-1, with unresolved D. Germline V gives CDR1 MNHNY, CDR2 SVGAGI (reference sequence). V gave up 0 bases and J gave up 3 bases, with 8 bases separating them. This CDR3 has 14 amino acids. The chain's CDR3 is CASSYSQLYTEAFF. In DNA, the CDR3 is TGTGCCAGCAGTTACTCACAGCTTTACACTGAAGCTTTCTTT.

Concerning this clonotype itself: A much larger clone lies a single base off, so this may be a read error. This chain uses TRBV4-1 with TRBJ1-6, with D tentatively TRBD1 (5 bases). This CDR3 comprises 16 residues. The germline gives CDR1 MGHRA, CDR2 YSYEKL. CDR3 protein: CASSQEQVAYNPPLHF. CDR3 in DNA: TGCGCCAGCAGCCAAGAACAGGTCGCTTATAATCCACCCCTCCACTTT.

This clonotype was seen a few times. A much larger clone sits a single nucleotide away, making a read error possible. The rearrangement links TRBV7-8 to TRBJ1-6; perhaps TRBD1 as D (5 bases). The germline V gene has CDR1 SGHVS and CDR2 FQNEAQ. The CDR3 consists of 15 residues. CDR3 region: CASCLGDSFKSPLHF. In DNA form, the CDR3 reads TGTGCCAGCTGCTTGGGCGACAGTTTCAAATCACCCCTCCACTTT.

CDR3 region: CASRSRFTKAFF. The CDR3 nucleotides are TGTGCCAGCAGAAGTCGTTTTACTAAAGCTTTCTTT. The J gene is TRBJ1-1, the V gene TRBV6-5, with no clear D. Germline lookup yields CDR1 MNHEY and CDR2 SVGAGI. The CDR3 extends over 12 amino acids. With 6 bases removed from V and 9 bases from J, the gap between germline ends came to 14 bases.

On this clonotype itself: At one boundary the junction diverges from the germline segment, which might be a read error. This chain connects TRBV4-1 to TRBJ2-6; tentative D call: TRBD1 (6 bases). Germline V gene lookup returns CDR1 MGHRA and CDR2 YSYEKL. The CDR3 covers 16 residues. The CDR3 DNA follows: TGCGCCATCAGCCAGGGAACAGGGTCTGGGGCCAACGTCCTTACTTTC. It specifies CAISQGTGSGANVLTF.

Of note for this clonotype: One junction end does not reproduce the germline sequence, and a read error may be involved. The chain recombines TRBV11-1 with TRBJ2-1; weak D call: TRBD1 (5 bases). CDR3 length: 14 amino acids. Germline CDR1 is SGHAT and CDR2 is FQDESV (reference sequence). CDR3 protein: CAGSLERTDNEQFF. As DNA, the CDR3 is TGTGCCGGCAGCTTAGAACGGACGGACAATGAGCAGTTCTTT. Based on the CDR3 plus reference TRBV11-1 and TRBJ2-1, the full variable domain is EAEVAQSPRYKITEKSQAVAFWCDPISGHATLYWYRQILGQGPELLVQFQDESVVDDSQLPKDRFSAERLKGVDSTLKIQPAELGDSAMYLCAGSLERTDNEQFFGPGTRLTVL.

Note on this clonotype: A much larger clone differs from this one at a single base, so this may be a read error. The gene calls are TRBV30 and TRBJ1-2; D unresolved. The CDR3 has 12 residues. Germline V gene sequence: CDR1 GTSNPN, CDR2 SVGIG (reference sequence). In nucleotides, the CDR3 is TGTGCCTGGAGACGTGGGAACTATGGCCACACCTTC. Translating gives CAWRRGNYGHTF. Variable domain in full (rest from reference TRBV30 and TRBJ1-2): SQTIHQWPATLVQPVGSPLSLECTVEGTSNPNLYWYRQAAGRGLQLLFYSVGIGQISSEVPQNLSASRPQDRQFILSSKKLLLSDSGFYLCAWRRGNYGHTFGSGTRLTVV.

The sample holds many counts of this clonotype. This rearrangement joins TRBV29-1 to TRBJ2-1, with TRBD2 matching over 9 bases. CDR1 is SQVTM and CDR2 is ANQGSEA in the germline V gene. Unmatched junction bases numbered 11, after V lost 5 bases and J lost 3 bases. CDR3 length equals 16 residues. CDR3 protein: CSVPRIAGEFYNEQFF. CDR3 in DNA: TGCAGCGTTCCGAGAATAGCGGGAGAATTCTACAATGAGCAGTTCTTC.

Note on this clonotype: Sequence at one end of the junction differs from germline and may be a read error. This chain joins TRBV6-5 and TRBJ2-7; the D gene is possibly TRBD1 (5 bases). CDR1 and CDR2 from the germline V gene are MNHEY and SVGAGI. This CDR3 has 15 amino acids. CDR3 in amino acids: CASSYGSKGNYEQYF. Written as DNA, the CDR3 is TGTGCTAGCAGTTATGGTAGCAAGGGGAATTACGAGCAGTACTTC.

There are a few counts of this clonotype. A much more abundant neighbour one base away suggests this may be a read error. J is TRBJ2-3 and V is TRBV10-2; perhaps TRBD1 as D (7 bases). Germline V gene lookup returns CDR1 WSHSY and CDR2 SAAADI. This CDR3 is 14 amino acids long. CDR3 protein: CASSEQGGGDTRYF. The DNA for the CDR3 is TGCGCCAGCAGTGAGCAGGGGGGTGGAGATACGCGGTATTTT.

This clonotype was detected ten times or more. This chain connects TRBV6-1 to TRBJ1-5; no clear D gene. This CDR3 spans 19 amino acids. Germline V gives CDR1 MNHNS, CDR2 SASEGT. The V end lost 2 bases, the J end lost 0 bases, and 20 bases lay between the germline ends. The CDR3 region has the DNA TGTGCCAGCAGTGAAAACCTGGGCTCTTCAGATCTTAGCAATCAGCCCCAGCATTTT. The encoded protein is CASSENLGSSDLSNQPQHF.

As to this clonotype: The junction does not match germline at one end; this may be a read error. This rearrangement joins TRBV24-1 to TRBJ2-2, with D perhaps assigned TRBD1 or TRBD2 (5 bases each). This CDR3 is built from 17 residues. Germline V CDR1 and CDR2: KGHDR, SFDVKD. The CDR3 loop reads CATSLAGIGANTGELFF. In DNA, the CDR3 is TGTGCCACCAGTCTGGCAGGGATAGGCGCGAACACCGGGGAGCTCTTTTTT.

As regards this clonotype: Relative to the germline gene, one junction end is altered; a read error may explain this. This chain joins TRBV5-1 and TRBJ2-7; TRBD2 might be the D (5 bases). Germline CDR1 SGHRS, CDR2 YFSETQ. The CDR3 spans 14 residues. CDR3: CASSRFGLSYEQCF. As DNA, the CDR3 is TGCGCCAGTAGCCGGTTTGGACTGAGCTACGAGCAGTGCTTC.

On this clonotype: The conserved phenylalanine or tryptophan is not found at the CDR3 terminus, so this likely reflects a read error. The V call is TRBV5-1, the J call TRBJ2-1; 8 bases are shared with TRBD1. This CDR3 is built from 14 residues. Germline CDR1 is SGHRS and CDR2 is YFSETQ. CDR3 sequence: CASSRGQAYDEQFL. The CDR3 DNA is TGCGCCAGCAGCCGGGGACAGGCCTACGATGAGCAGTTCTTA.

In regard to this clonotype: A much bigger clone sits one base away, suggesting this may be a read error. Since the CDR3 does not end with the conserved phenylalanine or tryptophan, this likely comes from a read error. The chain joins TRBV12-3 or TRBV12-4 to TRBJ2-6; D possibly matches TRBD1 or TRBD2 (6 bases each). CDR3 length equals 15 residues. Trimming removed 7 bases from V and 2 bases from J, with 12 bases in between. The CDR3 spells CASTNREAGANVLTL. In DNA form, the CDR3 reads TGTGCCAGCACCAACAGGGAGGCTGGGGCCAACGTCCTGACTCTC.